Each of the 19 T cell receptor beta chains below was sequenced from the same sample in a study of cytomegalovirus exposure and HLA in healthy donors. This table comes from immunoSEQ multiplex PCR, and its TCRdb copy is limited to in-frame clones, with some not included. The sample lists some 120,000 clones, 70% to 90% occurring once. The specimen was PBMCs. The receptors stem from a woman aged 18 to 35 in good health and CMV-seronegative.

V usage is TRBV13 and J usage is TRBJ1-1, with D maybe TRBD1 (5 bases). Germline V gives CDR1 PRHDT, CDR2 FYEKMQ (reference sequence). CDR3 size: 12 residues. Trimming took 4 bases from V and 4 from J, leaving 7 bases between them. Here the CDR3 DNA reads TGTGCCAGCAGCTCTCAGGGCACTGAAGCTTTCTTT. It is translated as CASSSQGTEAFF.

The sample holds a few counts of this clone. The CDR3 sequence is CAWRGPTGSYEQYF. CDR3 coding DNA: TGTGCCTGGAGGGGCCCGACAGGGTCCTACGAGCAGTACTTC. The chain couples TRBV30 to TRBJ2-7; 7 bases match TRBD1. Per germline, CDR1 GTSNPN and CDR2 SVGIG (reference sequence). This CDR3 is built from 14 residues. Losses at the gene ends were 3 bases for V and 1 base for J; bases not matched to a gene: 6.

This chain links TRBV11-2 with TRBJ2-4, with 7 bases matching TRBD1. The CDR3 is made up of 14 amino acids. Trimming removed 5 bases from V and 2 bases from J; junction bases left unmatched: 3. Germline lookup yields CDR1 SGHAT and CDR2 FQNNGV. This CDR3 reads CASSLGQSKNIQYF. DNA of the CDR3: TGTGCCAGCAGCCTGGGACAGTCCAAAAACATTCAGTACTTC. Full variable domain (remainder filled in from reference TRBV11-2 and TRBJ2-4): EAGVAQSPRYKIIEKRQSVAFWCNPISGHATLYWYQQILGQGPKLLIQFQNNGVVDDSQLPKDRFSAERLKGVDSTLKIQPAKLEDSAVYLCASSLGQSKNIQYFGAGTRLSVL.

The chain employs TRBV10-3 and TRBJ1-3, with D hard to call. The CDR3 is made up of 14 amino acids. The V and J ends lost 3 bases and 2 bases respectively, with 8 bases between them. The germline V gene encodes CDR1 ENHRY and CDR2 SYGVKD. The CDR3 region has the DNA TGTGCCATCAGTGATTCAGAAACTGGAAACACCATATATTTT. Its protein product is CAISDSETGNTIYF.

The chain links TRBV14 to TRBJ2-1; 15 nucleotides agree with TRBD2. Germline loops: CDR1 SGHDN, CDR2 FVKESK. J gave up 7 bases and V 3 bases, and 10 bases lay outside the gene matches. The CDR3 runs to 18 residues. CDR3 residues: CASSHPGLAGGVGNEQFF. The DNA for the CDR3 is TGTGCCAGCAGCCACCCCGGACTAGCGGGGGGGGTTGGTAATGAGCAGTTCTTC.

The V gene is TRBV9, the J gene TRBJ2-7; no firm D call. Germline V lookup: CDR1 SGDLS, CDR2 YYNGEE. The CDR3 extends over 14 amino acids. Trimming shortened V by 4 bases and J by 0 bases, and 11 bases separated the two germline ends. The CDR3 loop is CASSKWANSYEQYF. DNA for the CDR3: TGTGCCAGCAGCAAATGGGCAAACTCCTACGAGCAGTACTTC.

The rearrangement uses TRBV5-1 and TRBJ2-3; TRBD1 matches at 9 bases. From germline, CDR1 is SGHRS and CDR2 YFSETQ. Trimming cost V 0 bases and J 2 bases; bases outside gene matches: 4. The CDR3 is made up of 16 amino acids. CDR3 nucleotides: TGCGCCAGCAGCTTGGCCGGGACAGGGTACACAGATACGCAGTATTTT. The encoded protein is CASSLAGTGYTDTQYF.

The J gene is TRBJ1-2, the V gene TRBV5-6, with D maybe TRBD1 (6 bases). Germline CDR1 reads SGHDT; CDR2 reads YYEEEE. The CDR3 sequence is 15 residues long. V dropped 1 base and J dropped 4 bases, with 14 bases sitting between them. As DNA, the CDR3 is TGTGCCAGCAGCTTGTTTCTGGGGGCGGCCTATGGCTACACCTTC. Amino acid sequence: CASSLFLGAAYGYTF. Complete variable domain (other parts from reference TRBV5-6 and TRBJ1-2): DAGVTQSPTHLIKTRGQQVTLRCSPKSGHDTVSWYQQALGQGPQFIFQYYEEEERQRGNFPDRFSGHQFPNYSSELNVNALLLGDSALYLCASSLFLGAAYGYTFGSGTRLTVV.

The J gene is TRBJ2-6, the V gene TRBV5-1; TRBD2 matches at 7 bases. The germline CDR1 and CDR2 sequences are SGHRS and YFSETQ. V lost 2 bases to trimming and J lost 2 bases; unmatched junction nucleotides: 4. This CDR3 is 16 amino acids long. The CDR3 reads CASSFGAGAGANVLTF. As DNA, the CDR3 is TGCGCCAGCAGCTTCGGTGCGGGGGCTGGGGCCAACGTCCTGACTTTC.

This clone has just one count. V usage is TRBV11-3 and J usage is TRBJ2-2; the D gene is possibly TRBD1 (6 bases). The V end lost 7 bases, the J end lost 1 base, and 7 bases lay between the germline ends. The V gene's germline CDR1 is SGHNT and CDR2 YENEEA. The CDR3 has 13 amino acids. The CDR3 protein is CASKTGNTGELFF. For the CDR3, the DNA is TGTGCCAGCAAGACAGGGAACACCGGGGAGCTGTTTTTT.

V is TRBV6-5 and J is TRBJ2-3; 8 nucleotides line up with TRBD1. The germline CDR1 and CDR2 sequences are MNHEY and SVGAGI. Germline trimming cut 2 bases from V and 6 bases from J; bases unmatched to any gene: 7. This CDR3 is 15 amino acids long. CDR3: CASSYGTGGTDTQYF. Written as DNA, the CDR3 is TGTGCCAGCAGTTACGGGACAGGAGGAACGGATACGCAGTATTTT.

In this sample, this clone turned up once. The chain recombines TRBV5-1 with TRBJ1-3; 9 nucleotides match TRBD1. V lost 3 bases to trimming and J lost 0 bases; unmatched junction nucleotides: 1. CDR3 length: 15 amino acids. The germline V gene has CDR1 SGHRS and CDR2 YFSETQ. The CDR3 loop reads CASSSTGGSGNTIYF. In DNA form, the CDR3 reads TGCGCCAGCAGCTCGACAGGGGGCTCTGGAAACACCATATATTTT.

The DNA for the CDR3 is TGTGCCAGCAGCTTAGTGAGCGGGAGGGCCCCGAATGAGCAGTTCTTC. Its translation: CASSLVSGRAPNEQFF. The chain links TRBV7-8 to TRBJ2-1; 10 bases fit TRBD2. Looked up from germline, CDR1 is SGHVS and CDR2 is FQNEAQ. The V and J ends lost 1 base and 7 bases, in that order; junction bases with no gene match: 7. The CDR3 contains 16 residues. Filled out from reference TRBV7-8 and TRBJ2-1, the complete variable domain reads GAGVSQSPRYKVAKRGQDVALRCDPISGHVSLFWYQQALGQGPEFLTYFQNEAQLDKSGLPSDRFFAERPEGSVSTLKIQRTQQEDSAVYLCASSLVSGRAPNEQFFGPGTRLTVL.

CDR3 region: CASSGRTGWDTQYF. CDR3 in DNA: TGTGCCAGCAGCGGCCGGACAGGGTGGGACACGCAGTATTTT. The chain uses TRBV5-6 and TRBJ2-3; 8 positions match TRBD1. V was pared by 4 bases and J by 9 bases, with 10 bases of the junction left unmatched. Germline CDR1 SGHDT, CDR2 YYEEEE. The length of the CDR3 is 14 residues.

This clone was found once. The chain uses TRBV7-3 and TRBJ2-1; TRBD1 aligns across 10 bases. This CDR3 contains 16 residues. With V trimmed by 4 bases and J by 5 bases, 8 bases remained unmatched. The germline V gene has CDR1 SGHTA and CDR2 FQGTGA. DNA for the CDR3: TGTGCCAGCAGCTCCCGGGGGACAGGGGCAAACAATGAGCAGTTCTTC. Protein product: CASSSRGTGANNEQFF.

The V gene is TRBV4-1, the J gene TRBJ1-2, with TRBD1 identical over 8 bases. The germline V gene encodes CDR1 MGHRA and CDR2 YSYEKL. V shed 1 base, J shed 8 bases, and the junction held 12 bases outside the gene matches. This CDR3 has 16 amino acids. In nucleotides, the CDR3 is TGCGCCAGCAGCCAAGGGAAAGGGACAGGTGGCTGGGGCTACACCTTC. Translation: CASSQGKGTGGWGYTF.

The chain recombines TRBV10-3 with TRBJ1-6; no firm D call. Germline values: CDR1 ENHRY, CDR2 SYGVKD. The CDR3 sequence is 13 residues long. V dropped 7 bases and J dropped 9 bases, with 13 bases sitting between them. The CDR3 DNA reads TGTGCCATCATGGTCGACGCGGGTTCACCCCTCCACTTT. Translating it yields CAIMVDAGSPLHF.

CDR3 residues: CASSESIGGEETQYF. Here the CDR3 DNA reads TGTGCCAGCAGTGAATCTATAGGAGGGGAGGAGACCCAGTACTTC. The chain has TRBV25-1 and TRBJ2-5, with D possibly being TRBD2 (6 bases). The CDR3 is made up of 15 amino acids. The germline gives CDR1 MGHDK, CDR2 SYGVNS. With 1 base removed from V and 5 bases from J, the gap between germline ends came to 14 bases.

V gene TRBV7-2 combines with J gene TRBJ1-5; 9 nucleotides agree with TRBD1. This CDR3 has 17 amino acids. Germline V gene sequence: CDR1 SGHTA, CDR2 FQGNSA. Trimming cost V 5 bases and J 0 bases; bases outside gene matches: 8. The CDR3 reads CASSNGQGSRSNQPQHF. The CDR3 nucleotides are TGTGCCAGCAGCAACGGACAGGGGAGTCGTAGCAATCAGCCCCAGCATTTT.